Reported below is one T cell receptor beta chain. As yet, its antigen is unknown. This CDR3 has 13 amino acids. V was clipped by 5 bases and J by 7 bases, with 11 bases between them. Germline-derived CDR1 and CDR2 are SGHVS and FQNEAQ. This entry comes from a study of T cell clonotyping in hematopoietic cell transplantation. Repertoires were generated with immunoSEQ multiplex PCR, while TCRdb's copy carries only in-frame clones and drops some. The sample includes 11,000 to 15,000 clones, 85% to 95% of them seen just once. Blood collection times were about day -28 and days 30, 100, 180 posttransplant. Study-wide results and caveats: At the given depth, recipient repertoires were over 95% de novo clonotypes. Higher Inverse Simpson Index values in graft donor and pretransplant recipient predicted broader posttransplant TCR diversity. Pathologically expanded recipient clonotypes increased progressively from day 30 to day 180 as diversity fell.

The rearrangement links TRBV7-8 to TRBJ2-2; weak D call: TRBD1 (5 bases). The source was PBMCs, collected 30 days after allogeneic stem cell transplant. The clonotype comes from a male patient aged 60 to 75 who had an allogeneic stem cell transplant from an unrelated donor, so the T cells may come from the graft donor. Some clones in this sample may be carry-over from other donors' samples. The CDR3 sequence: CASSVSRVGELFF. The CDR3 coding sequence is TGTGCCAGCAGCGTGAGCAGGGTCGGGGAGCTGTTTTTT.